What follows are 21 T cell receptor beta chains derived from one specimen sequenced in a study of untreated major depressive disorder. This table comes from immunoSEQ multiplex PCR, and its TCRdb copy is limited to in-frame clones, with some not included. This table holds about 21,000 clones, approximately 89% found once. The source material was CD4+ T cells from PBMCs. The receptors originated from a woman aged 40-49 years in good health.

The sample holds one count of this clone. This chain links TRBV5-1 with TRBJ1-4; 9 bases are shared with TRBD1. The J segment lost 4 bases and the V segment lost 4 bases, leaving 5 bases of the junction unmatched. This CDR3 comprises 15 residues. Germline CDR1 reads SGHRS; CDR2 reads YFSETQ. This chain's CDR3 is CASSPGQGLNEKLFF. CDR3 in DNA: TGCGCCAGCAGCCCGGGACAGGGCCTTAATGAAAAACTGTTTTTT.

The CDR3 region is CASSPSVEDTIYF. Written as DNA, the CDR3 is TGTGCCAGCTCACCGTCAGTTGAAGACACCATATATTTT. This chain links TRBV18 with TRBJ1-3, with D uncertain. V gave up 3 bases and J gave up 8 bases, with 11 bases separating them. CDR1 is KGHSH, CDR2 LQKENI, per germline. CDR3 size: 13 residues.

The chain recombines TRBV7-2 with TRBJ1-2, with 8 bases fitting TRBD1. CDR1 is SGHTA and CDR2 is FQGNSA in the germline V gene. The V and J ends lost 3 bases and 7 bases, in that order; junction bases with no gene match: 4. CDR3 length: 13 amino acids. The CDR3 DNA reads as TGTGCCAGCAGCTTGGGACAGGCCGGTGGCTACACCTTC. This encodes CASSLGQAGGYTF.

For the CDR3, the DNA is TGTGCCAGCAGCCAAGGTCGGGGAAACACCATATATTTT. Protein: CASSQGRGNTIYF. The chain has TRBV4-2 and TRBJ1-3; D remains ambiguous. The CDR3 runs to 13 residues. Germline lookup yields CDR1 LGHNA and CDR2 YNFKEQ. The germline V and J ends were trimmed by 1 base and 4 bases, with 5 bases remaining between them.

The chain links TRBV5-4 to TRBJ2-5, with TRBD2 identical over 10 bases. This CDR3 is 16 amino acids long. With V trimmed by 2 bases and J by 4 bases, 8 bases remained unmatched. The germline CDR1 and CDR2 sequences are SGHNT and YYREEE (reference sequence). The CDR3: CASSFERGGVSETQYF. The CDR3 DNA is TGTGCCAGCAGCTTCGAGCGGGGGGGTGTCTCAGAGACCCAGTACTTC. The entire variable domain, with the rest obtained from reference TRBV5-4 and TRBJ2-5, is as follows: ETGVTQSPTHLIKTRGQQVTLRCSSQSGHNTVSWYQQALGQGPQFIFQYYREEENGRGNFPPRFSGLQFPNYSSELNVNALELDDSALYLCASSFERGGVSETQYFGPGTRLLVL.

This chain uses TRBV9 with TRBJ2-5, with 7 bases fitting TRBD2. CDR1 and CDR2 (germline): SGDLS, YYNGEE. CDR3 size: 15 residues. J gave up 3 bases and V 3 bases, and 8 bases lay outside the gene matches. The CDR3 DNA follows: TGTGCCAGCAGCGGCGGACTAGGCACCGAAGAGACCCAGTACTTC. Its protein is CASSGGLGTEETQYF.

V is TRBV11-2 and J is TRBJ2-5; D perhaps matches TRBD1 (6 bases). This CDR3 is built from 13 residues. CDR1 SGHAT and CDR2 FQNNGV come from the germline V gene. V lost 3 bases to trimming and J lost 4 bases, with 9 bases between them. The CDR3 sequence is CASSFPTGETQYF. CDR3 bases: TGTGCCAGCAGCTTTCCGACAGGAGAGACCCAGTACTTC.

The rearrangement uses TRBV6-1 and TRBJ1-3, with D uncertain. V was trimmed by 4 bases and J by 0 bases, leaving 10 bases between them. The V gene's germline CDR1 is MNHNS and CDR2 SASEGT. The CDR3 is 15 amino acids. CDR3 nucleotide sequence: TGTGCCAGCAGTGGAGGACCGGGCTCTGGAAACACCATATATTTT. It translates to CASSGGPGSGNTIYF.

The chain is built from TRBV5-1 and TRBJ2-5, with 7 positions matching TRBD1. Germline values: CDR1 SGHRS, CDR2 YFSETQ. V was pared by 2 bases and J by 3 bases, with 4 bases of the junction left unmatched. The CDR3 runs 14 residues. Here the CDR3 reads CASSFGRGKETQYF. Here the CDR3 DNA reads TGCGCCAGCAGCTTCGGCAGGGGGAAAGAGACCCAGTACTTC.

This chain uses TRBV6-5 with TRBJ2-7, with 10 bases matching TRBD1. Germline V gives CDR1 MNHEY, CDR2 SVGAGI. The CDR3 is 14 residues long. Trimming took 6 bases from V and 5 from J; bases not matched to a gene: 7. The chain's CDR3 is CASSQDRGQDEQYF. The CDR3, as DNA: TGTGCCAGCAGCCAAGACAGGGGGCAGGACGAGCAGTACTTC.

About this clone: A read error may account for a junction end that differs from germline. The chain uses TRBV6-5 and TRBJ1-1, with 8 bases identical to TRBD1. CDR3 length: 10 amino acids. Germline CDR1 and CDR2: MNHEY and SVGAGI. CDR3 residues: CASNQGAPVF. CDR3 DNA sequence: TGTGCCAGCAATCAGGGGGCGCCGGTCTTT.

The chain uses TRBV7-7 and TRBJ2-7, with D uncertain. The CDR3 has 13 amino acids. Germline CDR1 reads SSHAT; CDR2 reads FNYEAQ (reference sequence). Trimming cost V 2 bases and J 2 bases, with 7 bases left between them. This CDR3 is CASSLTRPYEQYV. The CDR3 bases are TGTGCCAGCAGCTTAACAAGGCCCTACGAGCAGTACGTC.

The chain has TRBV25-1 and TRBJ2-1, with D maybe TRBD1 (5 bases). Between the trimmed V and J ends, which lost 6 bases and 3 bases, there was a span of 9 bases. CDR1 is MGHDK, CDR2 SYGVNS, per germline. This CDR3 has 13 amino acids. In DNA, the CDR3 is TGTGCCAGCAGAAAGACAGACTACAATGAGCAGTTCTTC. This encodes CASRKTDYNEQFF.

The V call is TRBV29-1, the J call TRBJ1-1; unclear D gene. Germline V gives CDR1 SQVTM, CDR2 ANQGSEA. With 6 bases removed from V and 5 bases from J, the gap between germline ends came to 13 bases. This CDR3 has 12 residues. The CDR3 DNA is TGCAGCGTGTCTGAAGCAACGACTGAAGCTTTCTTT. This codes for CSVSEATTEAFF.

The chain combines TRBV10-3 with TRBJ2-2, with 11 bases identical to TRBD1. CDR3 length: 18 amino acids. V shed 0 bases and J 4 bases; nucleotides not matched to a gene: 7. Germline CDR1 is ENHRY and CDR2 is SYGVKD. The CDR3 loop reads CAISESAGQGVLTGELFF. The CDR3 DNA sequence: TGTGCCATCAGTGAGTCGGCGGGACAGGGGGTTCTCACCGGGGAGCTGTTTTTT.

The chain has TRBV5-4 and TRBJ2-1; 10 bases match TRBD2. The junction had 4 bases not matched to a gene; V was cut back by 7 bases and J by 6 bases. Per germline, CDR1 SGHNT and CDR2 YYREEE (reference sequence). This CDR3 comprises 13 residues. CDR3 bases: TGTGCCAGCCAGGAGCGGGGGGGCAATGAGCAGTTCTTC. The encoded protein is CASQERGGNEQFF.

This clone was observed a single time. The chain employs TRBV11-2 and TRBJ2-7, with unresolved D. CDR1 and CDR2 (germline): SGHAT, FQNNGV. V lost 0 bases, J lost 1 base, and 7 bases lay in between. The CDR3 is 14 residues long. CDR3 amino acids: CASSLDRTSYEQYV. The CDR3 region has the DNA TGTGCCAGCAGCTTAGACAGGACGTCCTACGAGCAGTACGTC.

CDR3 in amino acids: CASSSNRGRGEAFF. The DNA for the CDR3 is TGTGCCAGCAGCTCCAATAGGGGGCGCGGTGAAGCTTTCTTT. The gene calls are TRBV7-2 and TRBJ1-1, with TRBD1 matching over 7 bases. CDR3 length: 14 residues. Trimming took 4 bases from V and 7 from J; bases not matched to a gene: 9. The germline V gene encodes CDR1 SGHTA and CDR2 FQGNSA.

The chain recombines TRBV6-6 with TRBJ2-5; D remains unclear. Germline V gene data show CDR1 as MNHNY and CDR2 as SVGAGI (reference sequence). The CDR3 runs to 13 residues. Trimming shortened V by 6 bases and J by 2 bases, and 10 bases separated the two germline ends. CDR3 DNA: TGTGCCAGCAGGTCGGTCCGTCAAGAGACCCAGTACTTC. The encoded protein is CASRSVRQETQYF.

The J gene is TRBJ2-3, the V gene TRBV4-3; tentatively, D is TRBD2 (6 bases). Between the trimmed V and J ends, which lost 3 bases and 6 bases, there was a span of 10 bases. The CDR3 is 13 amino acids. CDR1 and CDR2 from the germline V gene are LGHNA and YSLEER. The CDR3 sequence is CASSQAGTDTQYF. The CDR3 DNA follows: TGCGCCAGCAGCCAGGCCGGGACTGATACGCAGTATTTT.

This sequence joins TRBV5-6 and TRBJ1-4; unclear D gene. The CDR3 is 12 amino acids. Deletions cut 3 bases from V and 15 bases from J, with 15 bases between. CDR1 is SGHDT and CDR2 is YYEEEE in the germline V gene. The CDR3 reads CASSSLGQVLFF. CDR3 in DNA: TGTGCCAGCAGCTCCCTGGGTCAGGTATTGTTTTTT.